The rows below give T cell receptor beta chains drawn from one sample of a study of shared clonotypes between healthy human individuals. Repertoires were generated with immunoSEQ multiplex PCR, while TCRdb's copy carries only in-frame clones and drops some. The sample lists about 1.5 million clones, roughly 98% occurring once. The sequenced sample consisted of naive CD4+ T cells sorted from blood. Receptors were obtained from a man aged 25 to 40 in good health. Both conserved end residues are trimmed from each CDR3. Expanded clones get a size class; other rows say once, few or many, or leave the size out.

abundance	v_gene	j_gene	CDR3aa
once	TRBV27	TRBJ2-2	ASSSILAGGPGELF
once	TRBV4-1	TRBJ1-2	ASSQESQGRDYGYT
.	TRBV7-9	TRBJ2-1	ASSLVLPVSYNEQF
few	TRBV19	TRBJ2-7	ASSTMSYEQY
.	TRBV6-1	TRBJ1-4	ASGTDPDEKLF
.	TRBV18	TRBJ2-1	ASSPQSHALYNEQF
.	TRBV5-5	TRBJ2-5	ASNLGGSRETQY
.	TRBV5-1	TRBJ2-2	ASSPTGLAAGVGELF
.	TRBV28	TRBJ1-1	ASRPSPGGTEAF
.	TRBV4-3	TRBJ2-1	ASSHPHLGNEQF
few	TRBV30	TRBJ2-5	AWSAQETQY
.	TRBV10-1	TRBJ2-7	ASSAGVNYEQY
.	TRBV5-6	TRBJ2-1	ASSSTLLAVSSYNEQF
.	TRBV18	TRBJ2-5	ASSPNTGGEETQY
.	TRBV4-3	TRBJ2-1	ASSQGTGAYNEQF
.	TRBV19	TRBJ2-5	ASSPRTGGQETQY
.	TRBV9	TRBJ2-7	ASSVAPTSREQY